Included here is one T cell receptor (beta chain) sequence, with context. The target antigen is unknown. It was around 190 ng DNA, approximately 28,000 T cell genomes, that sorted-subset replicate PCRs used. The table came from immunoSEQ multiplex PCR; TCRdb's copy has only in-frame clones and leaves some out. The sample shows around 1.6 million clones, 95% to 99% of them seen only once. This entry comes from a study of shared clonotypes between healthy human individuals. The CDR3 totals 13 residues. Trimming cost V 3 bases and J 6 bases, with 8 bases left between them. CDR1 is SGHVS and CDR2 is FQNEAQ in the germline V gene. Study findings and constraints: Naive subsets, compared against memory subsets, generally had larger estimated richness values.

Naive CD4+ cells were CD45RA-selected; the remaining cells were memory. The receptor comes from a man aged 25-40 years in good health. Source material: naive CD4+ T cells sorted from blood. As for subset: CD45RA+ positively selected. The chain joins TRBV7-8 to TRBJ2-2; D possibly corresponds to TRBD2 (6 bases). CDR3 amino acids: CASSFPGAGELFF. DNA of the CDR3: TGTGCCAGCAGCTTCCCGGGGGCCGGGGAGCTGTTTTTT.